This TCR beta chain was identified in a study of cytomegalovirus exposure and HLA in healthy donors. General study points: The authors enumerated roughly 160 TCR beta chains as linked to cytomegalovirus. Most observed TCR sequences were rare, whereas some public TCRs were detected in many donors. In vitro assays verified that three CMV-associated chains recognized CMV antigens specifically.

V lost 1 base, J lost 0 bases, and 6 bases lay in between. This CDR3 region has 15 residues. Germline CDR1 reads SEHNR; CDR2 reads FQNEAQ (reference sequence). The study drew the donors from its approximately 110-subject validation cohort, separate from the roughly 710-subject first cohort. Sequencing was performed with immunoSEQ multiplex PCR; in TCRdb, only in-frame clones are kept and a portion is missing. The table records tens of thousands of clones, roughly 92% of them present only once. Note on this clone: Its specificity is not known.

Sequencing was carried out using PBMCs. The receptor was derived from a man aged 18 to 29 in good health and CMV-seronegative. The chain has TRBV7-9 and TRBJ2-2, with D unclear. The CDR3 coding sequence is TGTGCCAGCAGCTTAGGACTCCCGAACACCGGGGAGCTGTTTTTT. It translates to CASSLGLPNTGELFF.